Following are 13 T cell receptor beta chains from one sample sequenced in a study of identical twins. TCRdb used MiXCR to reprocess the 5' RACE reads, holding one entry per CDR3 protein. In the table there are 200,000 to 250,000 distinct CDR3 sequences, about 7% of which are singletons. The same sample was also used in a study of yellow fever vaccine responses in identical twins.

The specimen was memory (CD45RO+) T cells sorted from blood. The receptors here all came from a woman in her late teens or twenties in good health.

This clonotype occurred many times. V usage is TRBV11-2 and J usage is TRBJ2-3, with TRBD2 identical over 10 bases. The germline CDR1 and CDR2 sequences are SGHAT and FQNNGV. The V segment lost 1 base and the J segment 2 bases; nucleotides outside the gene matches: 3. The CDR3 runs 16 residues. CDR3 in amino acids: CASSLVSGRVTDTQYF. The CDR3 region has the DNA TGTGCCAGCAGCTTAGTAAGCGGGAGGGTCACAGATACGCAGTATTTT.

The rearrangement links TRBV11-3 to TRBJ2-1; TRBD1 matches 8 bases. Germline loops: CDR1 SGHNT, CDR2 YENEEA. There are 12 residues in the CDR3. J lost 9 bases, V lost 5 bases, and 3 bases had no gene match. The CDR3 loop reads CASSHGTGEQFF. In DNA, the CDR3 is TGTGCCAGCAGCCACGGGACAGGTGAGCAGTTCTTC.

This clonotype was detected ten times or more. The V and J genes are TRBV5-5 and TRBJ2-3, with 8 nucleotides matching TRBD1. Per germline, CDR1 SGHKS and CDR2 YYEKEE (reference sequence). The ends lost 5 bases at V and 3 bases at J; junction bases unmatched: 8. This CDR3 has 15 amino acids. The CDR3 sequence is CASSPRWTGTDTQYF. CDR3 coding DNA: TGTGCCAGCAGTCCACGCTGGACAGGGACAGATACGCAGTATTTT.

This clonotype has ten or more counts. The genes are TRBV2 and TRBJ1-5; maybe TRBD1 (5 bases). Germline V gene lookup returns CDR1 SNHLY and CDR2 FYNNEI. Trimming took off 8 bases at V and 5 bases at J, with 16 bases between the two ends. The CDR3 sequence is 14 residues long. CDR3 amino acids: CASGITGFDQPQHF. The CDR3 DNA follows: TGTGCCAGCGGAATCACAGGTTTCGATCAGCCCCAGCATTTT. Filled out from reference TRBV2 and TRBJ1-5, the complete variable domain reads EPEVTQTPSHQVTQMGQEVILRCVPISNHLYFYWYRQILGQKVEFLVSFYNNEISEKSEIFDDQFSVERPDGSNFTLKIRSTKLEDSAMYFCASGITGFDQPQHFGDGTRLSIL.

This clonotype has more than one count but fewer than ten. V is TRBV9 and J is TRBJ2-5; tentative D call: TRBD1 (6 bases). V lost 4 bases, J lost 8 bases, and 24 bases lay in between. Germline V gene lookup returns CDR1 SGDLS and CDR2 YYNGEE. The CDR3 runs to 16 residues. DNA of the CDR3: TGTGCCAGCAGCTCCCAAACCGGGACACTTTCTGGTACCCAGTACTTC. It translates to CASSSQTGTLSGTQYF.

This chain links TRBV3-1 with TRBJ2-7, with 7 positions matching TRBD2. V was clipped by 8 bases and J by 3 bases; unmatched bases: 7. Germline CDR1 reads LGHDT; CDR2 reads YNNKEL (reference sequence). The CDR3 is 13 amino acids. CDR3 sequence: CASGGREGYEQYF. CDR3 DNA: TGTGCCAGCGGAGGGAGGGAGGGCTACGAGCAGTACTTC.

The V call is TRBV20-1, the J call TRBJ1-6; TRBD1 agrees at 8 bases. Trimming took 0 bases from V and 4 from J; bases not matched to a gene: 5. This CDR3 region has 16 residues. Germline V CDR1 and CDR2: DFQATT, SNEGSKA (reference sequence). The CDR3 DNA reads TGCAGTGCTAGAGACGACAGGGGCTCATATAATTCACCCCTCCACTTT. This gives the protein CSARDDRGSYNSPLHF.

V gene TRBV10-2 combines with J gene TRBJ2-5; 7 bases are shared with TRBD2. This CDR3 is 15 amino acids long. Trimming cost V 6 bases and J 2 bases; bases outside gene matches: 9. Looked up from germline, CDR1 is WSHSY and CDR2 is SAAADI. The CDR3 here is CASRPGLTPQETQYF. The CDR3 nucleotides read TGCGCCAGCAGACCGGGACTAACTCCGCAAGAGACCCAGTACTTC.

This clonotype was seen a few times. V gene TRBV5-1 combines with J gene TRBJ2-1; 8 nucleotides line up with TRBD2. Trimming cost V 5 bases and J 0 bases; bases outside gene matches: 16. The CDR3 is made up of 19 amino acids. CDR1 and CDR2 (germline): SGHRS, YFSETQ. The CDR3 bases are TGCGCCAGCAGGAAGGGGATAGCGGGGTATCCTAGCTCCTACAATGAGCAGTTCTTC. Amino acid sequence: CASRKGIAGYPSSYNEQFF.

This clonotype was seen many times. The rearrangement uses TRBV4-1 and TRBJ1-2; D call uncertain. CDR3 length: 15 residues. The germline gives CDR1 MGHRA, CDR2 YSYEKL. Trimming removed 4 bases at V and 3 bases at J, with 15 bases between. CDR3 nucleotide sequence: TGCGCCAGCAGCCCTAGGGAACAGTCCGACTATGGCTACACCTTC. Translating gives CASSPREQSDYGYTF.

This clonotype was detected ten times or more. For the CDR3, the DNA is TGTGCCAGCAACCTTTCTAGCGGGAGAGTAGATACGCAGTATTTT. It encodes CASNLSSGRVDTQYF. J is TRBJ2-3 and V is TRBV12-3 or TRBV12-4; 10 positions agree with TRBD2. Losses at the gene ends were 7 bases for V and 5 bases for J; bases not matched to a gene: 9. The CDR3 is 15 residues long.

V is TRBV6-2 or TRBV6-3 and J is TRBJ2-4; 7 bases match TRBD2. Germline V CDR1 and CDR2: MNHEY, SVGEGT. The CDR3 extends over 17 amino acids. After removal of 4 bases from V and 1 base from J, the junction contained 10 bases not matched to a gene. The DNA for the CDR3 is TGTGCCAGCAGTTCACGTTGGGAGGGGAGGGCCAAAAACATTCAGTACTTC. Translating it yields CASSSRWEGRAKNIQYF.

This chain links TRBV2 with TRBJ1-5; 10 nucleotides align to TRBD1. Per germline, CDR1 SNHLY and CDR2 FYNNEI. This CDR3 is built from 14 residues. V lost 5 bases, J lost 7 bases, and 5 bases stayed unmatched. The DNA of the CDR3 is TGTGCCAGCAGTAAAGGGACAGGGGCCCAGCCCCAGCATTTT. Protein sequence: CASSKGTGAQPQHF.